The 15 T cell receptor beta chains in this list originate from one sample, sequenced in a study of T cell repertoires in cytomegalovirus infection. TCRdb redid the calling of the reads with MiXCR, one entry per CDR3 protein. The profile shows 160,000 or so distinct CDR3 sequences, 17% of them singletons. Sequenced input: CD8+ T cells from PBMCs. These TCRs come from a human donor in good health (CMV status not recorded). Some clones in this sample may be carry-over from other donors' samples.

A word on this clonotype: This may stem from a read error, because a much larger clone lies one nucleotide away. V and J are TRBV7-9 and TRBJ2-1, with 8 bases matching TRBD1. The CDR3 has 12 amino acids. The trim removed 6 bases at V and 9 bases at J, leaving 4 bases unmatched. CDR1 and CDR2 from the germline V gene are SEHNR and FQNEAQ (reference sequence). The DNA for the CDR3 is TGTGCCAGCAGACGTACAGGGGGTGAGCAGTTCTTC. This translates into CASRRTGGEQFF.

CDR3 sequence reads: CASSPNYDDTQYF. As DNA, the CDR3 is TGCGCCAGCAGCCCAAACTATGATGATACGCAGTATTTT. The V call is TRBV4-1, the J call TRBJ2-3; D unresolved. The V end was cut by 4 bases, the J end by 6 bases, with 11 bases between. The V gene's germline CDR1 is MGHRA and CDR2 YSYEKL. This CDR3 spans 13 amino acids.

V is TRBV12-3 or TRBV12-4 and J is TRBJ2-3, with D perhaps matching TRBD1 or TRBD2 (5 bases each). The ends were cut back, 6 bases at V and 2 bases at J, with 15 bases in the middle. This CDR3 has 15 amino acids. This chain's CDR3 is CASSLAGTVTDTQYF. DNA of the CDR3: TGTGCCAGCAGCCTTGCCGGGACGGTCACAGATACGCAGTATTTT.

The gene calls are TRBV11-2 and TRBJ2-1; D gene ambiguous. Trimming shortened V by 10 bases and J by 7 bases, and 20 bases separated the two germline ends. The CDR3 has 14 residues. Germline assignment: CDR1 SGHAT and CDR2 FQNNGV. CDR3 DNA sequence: TGTGCCACCCACCTGGGTGGAATGAGGAATGAGCAGTTCTTC. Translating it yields CATHLGGMRNEQFF.

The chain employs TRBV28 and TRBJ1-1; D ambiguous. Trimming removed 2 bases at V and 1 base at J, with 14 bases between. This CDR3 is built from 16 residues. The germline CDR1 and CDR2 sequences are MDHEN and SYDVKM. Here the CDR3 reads CASSLIAGPGNTEAFF. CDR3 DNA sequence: TGTGCCAGCAGTTTAATAGCCGGGCCAGGGAACACTGAAGCTTTCTTT.

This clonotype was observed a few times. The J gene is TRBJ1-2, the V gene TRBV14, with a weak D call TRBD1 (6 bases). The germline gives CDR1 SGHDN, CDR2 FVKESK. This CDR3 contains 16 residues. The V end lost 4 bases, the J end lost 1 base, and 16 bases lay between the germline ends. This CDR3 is CASSPQPGTLNYGYTF. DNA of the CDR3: TGTGCCAGCAGCCCCCAACCCGGGACACTTAACTATGGCTACACCTTC.

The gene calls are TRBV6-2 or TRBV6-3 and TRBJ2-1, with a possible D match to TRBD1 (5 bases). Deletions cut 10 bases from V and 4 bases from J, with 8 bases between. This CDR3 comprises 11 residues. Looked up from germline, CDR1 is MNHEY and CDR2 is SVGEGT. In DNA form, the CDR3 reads TGTGCCACACAGGAGTACAATGAGCAGTTCTTC. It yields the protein CATQEYNEQFF.

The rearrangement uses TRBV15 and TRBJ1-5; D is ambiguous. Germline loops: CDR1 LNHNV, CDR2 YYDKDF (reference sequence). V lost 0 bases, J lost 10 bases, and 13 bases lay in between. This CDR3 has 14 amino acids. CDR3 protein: CATSRELEGRPQHF. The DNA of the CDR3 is TGTGCCACCAGCAGAGAATTAGAGGGTCGACCCCAGCATTTT.

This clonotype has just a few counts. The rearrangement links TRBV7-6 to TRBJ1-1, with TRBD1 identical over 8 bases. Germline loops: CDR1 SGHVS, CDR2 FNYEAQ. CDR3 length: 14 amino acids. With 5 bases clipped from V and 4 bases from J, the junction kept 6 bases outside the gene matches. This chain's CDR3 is CASSLGQVGTEAFF. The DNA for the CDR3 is TGTGCCAGCAGCCTGGGACAGGTGGGCACTGAAGCTTTCTTT.

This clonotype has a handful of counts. CDR3 nucleotides: TGTGCCAGCAGTTTATACCTCGGGACAGGGGAAGAGACCCAGTACTTC. This encodes CASSLYLGTGEETQYF. The genes are TRBV28 and TRBJ2-5, with 10 nucleotides matching TRBD1. CDR3 length equals 16 residues. V dropped 1 base and J dropped 3; count of bases not matched to a gene: 5. CDR1 and CDR2 (germline): MDHEN, SYDVKM.

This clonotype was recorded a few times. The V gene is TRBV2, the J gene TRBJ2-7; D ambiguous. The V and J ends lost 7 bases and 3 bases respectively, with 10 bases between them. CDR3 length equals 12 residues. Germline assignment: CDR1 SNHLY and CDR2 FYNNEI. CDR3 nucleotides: TGTGCCAGCAAGGAGTATAGCTACGAGCAGTACTTC. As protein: CASKEYSYEQYF. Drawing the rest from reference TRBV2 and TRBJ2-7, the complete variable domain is EPEVTQTPSHQVTQMGQEVILRCVPISNHLYFYWYRQILGQKVEFLVSFYNNEISEKSEIFDDQFSVERPDGSNFTLKIRSTKLEDSAMYFCASKEYSYEQYFGPGTRLTVT.

The CDR3 nucleotides are TGTGCCAGCAGCCCGTATCGGACGGGTGCAGGTTACACTGAAGCTTTCTTT. This translates into CASSPYRTGAGYTEAFF. This rearrangement joins TRBV7-4 to TRBJ1-1; D gene uncertain. Trimming shortened V by 5 bases and J by 3 bases, and 22 bases separated the two germline ends. The CDR3 spans 17 residues. The germline CDR1 and CDR2 sequences are SGHVT and SQSDAQ.

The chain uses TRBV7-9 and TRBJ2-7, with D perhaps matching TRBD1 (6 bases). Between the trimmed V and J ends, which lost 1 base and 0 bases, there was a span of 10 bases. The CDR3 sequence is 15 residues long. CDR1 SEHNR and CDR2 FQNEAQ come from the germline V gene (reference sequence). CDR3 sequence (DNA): TGTGCCAGCAGCTTAGGACAGGACCTCTCCTACGAGCAGTACTTC. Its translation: CASSLGQDLSYEQYF.

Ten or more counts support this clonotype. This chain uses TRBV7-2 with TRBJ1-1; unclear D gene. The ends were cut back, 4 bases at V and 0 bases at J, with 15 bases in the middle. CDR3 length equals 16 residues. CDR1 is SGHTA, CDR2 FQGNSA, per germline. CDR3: CASSSLTDIMNTEAFF. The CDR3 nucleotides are TGTGCCAGCAGCTCCCTGACGGATATCATGAACACTGAAGCTTTCTTT.

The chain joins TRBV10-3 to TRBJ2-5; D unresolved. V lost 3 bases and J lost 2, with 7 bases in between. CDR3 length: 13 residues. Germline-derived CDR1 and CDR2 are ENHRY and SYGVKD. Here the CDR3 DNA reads TGTGCCATCAGTGAAAACCGGCAAGAGACCCAGTACTTC. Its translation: CAISENRQETQYF.